This T cell receptor (beta chain) was retrieved from a study of OX40 agonist ivuxolimab in advanced cancers. Study-level background: Patients were treated with intravenous ivuxolimab, dosed at 0.01 to 10 mg/kg and infused every 2 weeks. Partial responses were achieved by three patients, one with hepatocellular carcinoma and two with cutaneous melanoma. Study-wide points: With doses of 0.1-3.0 mg/kg, partial responders showed among the lowest clonal expansion. Clonal expansion from baseline to week 6 occurred in both CD4+ and CD8+ T cells.

Assay used: immunoSEQ multiplex PCR; TCRdb lists only in-frame clones, some missing. The sample lists more than 65,000 clones, around four fifths occurring once. The CDR3 sequence is 15 residues long. The V segment lost 3 bases and the J segment 3 bases; nucleotides outside the gene matches: 4. Germline V lookup: CDR1 MNHNS, CDR2 SASEGT. A few counts support this clone. Its specificity is unknown. The material was CD4+ or CD8+ T cells sorted from blood, obtained in a trial of the OX40 agonist ivuxolimab. The origin of this receptor is an adult with an advanced solid tumor such as melanoma, head and neck, liver or kidney cancer. The chain combines TRBV6-1 with TRBJ1-2, with TRBD1 matching 10 bases. In DNA form, the CDR3 reads TGTGCCAGCAGTGAGGGGACAGGGGTTGACTATGGCTACACCTTC. Translation gives CASSEGTGVDYGYTF.